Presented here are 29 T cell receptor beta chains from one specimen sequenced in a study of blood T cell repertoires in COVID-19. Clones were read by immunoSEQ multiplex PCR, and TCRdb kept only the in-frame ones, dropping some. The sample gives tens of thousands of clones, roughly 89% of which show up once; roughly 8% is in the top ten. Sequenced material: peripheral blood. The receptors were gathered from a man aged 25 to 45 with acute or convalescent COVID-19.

The CDR3 loop reads CASTRRGEGRGNEQFF. In DNA form, the CDR3 reads TGTGCCAGCACCCGACGGGGGGAGGGCAGGGGCAATGAGCAGTTCTTC. This rearrangement joins TRBV7-8 to TRBJ2-1; possibly TRBD2 for D (7 bases). In germline, CDR1 is SGHVS, CDR2 FQNEAQ. With 7 bases removed from V and 6 bases from J, the gap between germline ends came to 22 bases. The CDR3 is made up of 16 amino acids.

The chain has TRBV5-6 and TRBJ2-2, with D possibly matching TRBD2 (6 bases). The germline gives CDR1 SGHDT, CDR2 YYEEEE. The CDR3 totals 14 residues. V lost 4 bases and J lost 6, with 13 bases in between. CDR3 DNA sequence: TGTGCCAGCAGCGACCTCCCGGGGGCCGGGGAGCTGTTTTTT. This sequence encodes CASSDLPGAGELFF. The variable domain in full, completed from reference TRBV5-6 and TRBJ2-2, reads DAGVTQSPTHLIKTRGQQVTLRCSPKSGHDTVSWYQQALGQGPQFIFQYYEEEERQRGNFPDRFSGHQFPNYSSELNVNALLLGDSALYLCASSDLPGAGELFFGEGSRLTVL.

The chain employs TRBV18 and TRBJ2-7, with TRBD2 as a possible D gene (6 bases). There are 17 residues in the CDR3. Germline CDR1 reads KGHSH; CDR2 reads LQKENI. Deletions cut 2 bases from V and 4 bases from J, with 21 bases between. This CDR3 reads CASSPTGIAVGRYEQYF. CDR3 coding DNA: TGTGCCAGCTCACCAACCGGGATAGCGGTGGGGCGATACGAGCAGTACTTC.

CDR3 in amino acids: CASSLGAGPVAYEQYF. As DNA, the CDR3 is TGTGCCAGCAGCTTGGGGGCAGGGCCGGTAGCCTACGAGCAGTACTTC. The rearrangement uses TRBV5-5 and TRBJ2-7; TRBD1 is a possible D gene (5 bases). This CDR3 is 16 amino acids long. Germline-derived CDR1 and CDR2 are SGHKS and YYEKEE (reference sequence). Trimming left V 0 bases short and J 2 bases short, with 15 bases between. The complete variable domain, with remaining parts taken from reference TRBV5-5 and TRBJ2-7, reads DAGVTQSPTHLIKTRGQQVTLRCSPISGHKSVSWYQQVLGQGPQFIFQYYEKEERGRGNFPDRFSARQFPNYSSELNVNALLLGDSALYLCASSLGAGPVAYEQYFGPGTRLTVT.

CDR3: CASSQVGVGGFNYGYTF. CDR3 DNA: TGCGCCAGCAGCCAAGTGGGGGTGGGGGGGTTTAACTATGGCTACACCTTC. The chain joins TRBV4-1 to TRBJ1-2; D perhaps matches TRBD1 (5 bases). Germline V gene lookup returns CDR1 MGHRA and CDR2 YSYEKL. This CDR3 spans 17 amino acids. V gave up 1 base and J gave up 1 base, with 16 bases separating them.

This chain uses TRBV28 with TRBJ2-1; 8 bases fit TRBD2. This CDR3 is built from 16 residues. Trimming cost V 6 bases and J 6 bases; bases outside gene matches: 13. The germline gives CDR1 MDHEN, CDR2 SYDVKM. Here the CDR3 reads CASSPLRGERFNEQFF. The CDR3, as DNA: TGTGCCAGCAGCCCCTTGCGGGGGGAGCGTTTCAATGAGCAGTTCTTC.

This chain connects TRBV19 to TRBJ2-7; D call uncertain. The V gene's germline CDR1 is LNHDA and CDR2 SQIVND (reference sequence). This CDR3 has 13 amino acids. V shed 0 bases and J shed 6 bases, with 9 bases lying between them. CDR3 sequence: CASSIEWRSEQYF. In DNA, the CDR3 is TGTGCCAGTAGTATAGAATGGAGATCCGAGCAGTACTTC.

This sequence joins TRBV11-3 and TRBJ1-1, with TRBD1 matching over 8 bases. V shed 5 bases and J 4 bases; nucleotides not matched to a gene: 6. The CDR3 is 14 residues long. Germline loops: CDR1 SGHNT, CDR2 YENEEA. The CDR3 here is CASSRGTGVTEAFF. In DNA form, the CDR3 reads TGTGCCAGCAGCAGAGGGACAGGAGTCACTGAAGCTTTCTTT.

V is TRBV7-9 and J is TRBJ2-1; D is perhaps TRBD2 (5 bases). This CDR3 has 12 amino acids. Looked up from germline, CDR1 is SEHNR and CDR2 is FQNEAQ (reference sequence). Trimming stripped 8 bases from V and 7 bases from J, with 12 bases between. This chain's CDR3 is CASGRRGNEQFF. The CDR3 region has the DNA TGTGCCAGCGGAAGACGGGGTAATGAGCAGTTCTTC.

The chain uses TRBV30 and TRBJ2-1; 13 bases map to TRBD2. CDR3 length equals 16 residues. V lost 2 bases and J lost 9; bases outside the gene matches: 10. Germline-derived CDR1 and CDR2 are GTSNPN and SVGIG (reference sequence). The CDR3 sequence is CAWSPKGLAGIGEQFF. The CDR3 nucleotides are TGTGCCTGGAGTCCCAAGGGACTAGCGGGAATTGGTGAGCAGTTCTTC.

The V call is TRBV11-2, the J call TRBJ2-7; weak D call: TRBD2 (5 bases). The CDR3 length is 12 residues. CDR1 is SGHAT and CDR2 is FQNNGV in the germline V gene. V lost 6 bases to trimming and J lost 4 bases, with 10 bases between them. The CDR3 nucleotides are TGTGCCAGCAGTTTTAGGGAGTACGAGCAGTACTTC. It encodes CASSFREYEQYF.

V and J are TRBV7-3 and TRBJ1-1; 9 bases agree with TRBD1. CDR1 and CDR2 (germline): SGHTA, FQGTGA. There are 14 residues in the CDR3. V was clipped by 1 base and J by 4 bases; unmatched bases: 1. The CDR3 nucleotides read TGTGCCAGCAGCTTAAGGGGACAGGGCACTGAAGCTTTCTTT. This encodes CASSLRGQGTEAFF. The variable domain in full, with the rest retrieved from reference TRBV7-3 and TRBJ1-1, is GAGVSQTPSNKVTEKGKYVELRCDPISGHTALYWYRQSLGQGPEFLIYFQGTGAADDSGLPNDRFFAVRPEGSVSTLKIQRTERGDSAVYLCASSLRGQGTEAFFGQGTRLTVV.

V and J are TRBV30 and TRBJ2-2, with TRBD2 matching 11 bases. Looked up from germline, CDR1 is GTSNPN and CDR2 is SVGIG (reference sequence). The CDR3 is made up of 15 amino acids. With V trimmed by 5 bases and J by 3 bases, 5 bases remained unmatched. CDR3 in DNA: TGTGCCTGGTGTAGCGGGAGGGCCGACACCGGGGAGCTGTTTTTT. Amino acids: CAWCSGRADTGELFF.

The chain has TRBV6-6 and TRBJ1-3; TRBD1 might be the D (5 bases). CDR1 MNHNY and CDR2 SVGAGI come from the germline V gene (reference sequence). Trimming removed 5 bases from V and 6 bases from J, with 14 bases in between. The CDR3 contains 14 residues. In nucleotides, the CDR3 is TGTGCCAGCAGTCTCGACAGCGTCGAAAACACCATATATTTT. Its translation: CASSLDSVENTIYF.

The CDR3 coding sequence is TGTGCCACCTTATTTTACAGGGGACCCGGGGCCAACGTCCTGACTTTC. Protein: CATLFYRGPGANVLTF. This chain connects TRBV19 to TRBJ2-6; the match to TRBD1 covers 7 bases. Germline V gene sequence: CDR1 LNHDA, CDR2 SQIVND (reference sequence). The ends lost 10 bases at V and 4 bases at J; junction bases unmatched: 13. The CDR3 runs 16 residues. Full variable domain (outside the CDR3, taken from reference TRBV19 and TRBJ2-6): DGGITQSPKYLFRKEGQNVTLSCEQNLNHDAMYWYRQDPGQGLRLIYYSQIVNDFQKGDIAEGYSVSREKKESFPLTVTSAQKNPTAFYLCATLFYRGPGANVLTFGAGSRLTVL.

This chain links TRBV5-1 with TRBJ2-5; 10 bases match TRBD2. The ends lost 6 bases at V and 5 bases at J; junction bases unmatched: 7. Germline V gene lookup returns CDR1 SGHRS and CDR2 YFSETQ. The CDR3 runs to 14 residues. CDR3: CASTLAGAEETQYF. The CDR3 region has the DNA TGCGCCAGCACCCTAGCGGGAGCAGAGGAGACCCAGTACTTC.

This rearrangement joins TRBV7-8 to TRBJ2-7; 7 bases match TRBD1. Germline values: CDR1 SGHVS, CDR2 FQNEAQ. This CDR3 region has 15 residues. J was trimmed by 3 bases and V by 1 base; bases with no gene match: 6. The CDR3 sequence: CASSLGTGLYYEQYF. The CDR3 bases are TGTGCCAGCAGCTTAGGGACAGGACTGTACTACGAGCAGTACTTC.

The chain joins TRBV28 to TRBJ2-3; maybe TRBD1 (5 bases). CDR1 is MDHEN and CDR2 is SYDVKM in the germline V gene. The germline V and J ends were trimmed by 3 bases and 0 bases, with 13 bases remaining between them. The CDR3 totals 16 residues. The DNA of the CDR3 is TGTGCCAGCAGTTTGGAAGGGGTTCTTAGCACAGATACGCAGTATTTT. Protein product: CASSLEGVLSTDTQYF.

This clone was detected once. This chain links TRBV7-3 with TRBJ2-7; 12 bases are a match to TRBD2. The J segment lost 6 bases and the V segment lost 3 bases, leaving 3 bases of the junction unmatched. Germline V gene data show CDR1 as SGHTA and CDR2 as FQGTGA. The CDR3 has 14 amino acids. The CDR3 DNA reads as TGTGCCAGCAGCTTGACTAGCGGGGGTCTCGAGCAGTACTTC. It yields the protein CASSLTSGGLEQYF.

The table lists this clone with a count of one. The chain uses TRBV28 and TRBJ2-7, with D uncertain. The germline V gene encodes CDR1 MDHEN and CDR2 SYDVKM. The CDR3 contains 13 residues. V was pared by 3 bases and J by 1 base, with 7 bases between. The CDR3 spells CASSFRVSYEQYF. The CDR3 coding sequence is TGTGCCAGCAGTTTCCGAGTGTCCTACGAGCAGTACTTC.

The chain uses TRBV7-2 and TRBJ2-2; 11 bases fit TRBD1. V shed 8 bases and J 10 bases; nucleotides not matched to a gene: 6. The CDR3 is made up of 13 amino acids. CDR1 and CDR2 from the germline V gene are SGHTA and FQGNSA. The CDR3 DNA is TGTGCCAGCCGGACAGGGGGCTTCTTGGAGCTGTTTTTT. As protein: CASRTGGFLELFF.

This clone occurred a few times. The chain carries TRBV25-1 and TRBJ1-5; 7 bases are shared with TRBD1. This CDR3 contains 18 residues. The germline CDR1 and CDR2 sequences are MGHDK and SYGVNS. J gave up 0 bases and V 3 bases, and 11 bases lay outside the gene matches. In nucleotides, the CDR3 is TGTGCCAGCAGTGAGAGGACTGCAGGGGGAGATAGCAATCAGCCCCAGCATTTT. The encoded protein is CASSERTAGGDSNQPQHF.

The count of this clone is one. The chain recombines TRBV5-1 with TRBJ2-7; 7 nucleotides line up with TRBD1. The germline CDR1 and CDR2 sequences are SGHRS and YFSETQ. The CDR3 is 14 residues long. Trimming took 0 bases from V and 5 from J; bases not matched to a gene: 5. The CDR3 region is CASSLGPTGDEQYF. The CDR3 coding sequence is TGCGCCAGCAGCTTGGGGCCCACAGGGGACGAGCAGTACTTC.

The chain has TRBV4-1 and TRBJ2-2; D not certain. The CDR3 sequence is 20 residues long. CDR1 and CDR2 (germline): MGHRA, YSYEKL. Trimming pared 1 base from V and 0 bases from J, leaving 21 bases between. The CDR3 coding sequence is TGCGCCAGCAGCCAAGTGGCTTGCGCCCCCCGACACACGAACACCGGGGAGCTGTTTTTT. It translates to CASSQVACAPRHTNTGELFF.

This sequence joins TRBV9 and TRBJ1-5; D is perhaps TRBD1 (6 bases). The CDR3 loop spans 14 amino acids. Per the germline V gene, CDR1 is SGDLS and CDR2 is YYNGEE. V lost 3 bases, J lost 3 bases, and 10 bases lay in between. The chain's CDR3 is CASSAPGANQPQHF. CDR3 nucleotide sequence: TGTGCCAGCAGCGCCCCAGGGGCCAATCAGCCCCAGCATTTT.

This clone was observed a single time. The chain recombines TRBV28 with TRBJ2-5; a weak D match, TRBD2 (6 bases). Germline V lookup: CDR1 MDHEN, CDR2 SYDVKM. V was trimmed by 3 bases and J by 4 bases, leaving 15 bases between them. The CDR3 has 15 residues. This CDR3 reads CASSLGLRGRETQYF. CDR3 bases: TGTGCCAGCAGTTTGGGGCTCCGGGGGAGAGAGACCCAGTACTTC.

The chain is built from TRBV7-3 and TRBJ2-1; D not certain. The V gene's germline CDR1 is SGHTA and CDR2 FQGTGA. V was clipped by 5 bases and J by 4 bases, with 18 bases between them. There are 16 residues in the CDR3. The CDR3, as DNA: TGTGCCAGCAGCGCACAATCTATGCCAGGTTACAATGAGCAGTTCTTC. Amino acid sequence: CASSAQSMPGYNEQFF.

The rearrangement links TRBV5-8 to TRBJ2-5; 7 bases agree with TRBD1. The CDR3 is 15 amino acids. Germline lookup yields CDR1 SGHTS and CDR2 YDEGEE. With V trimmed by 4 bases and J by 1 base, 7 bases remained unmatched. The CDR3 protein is CASSPNRGIQETQYF. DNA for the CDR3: TGTGCCAGCAGCCCGAACAGGGGCATCCAAGAGACCCAGTACTTC.

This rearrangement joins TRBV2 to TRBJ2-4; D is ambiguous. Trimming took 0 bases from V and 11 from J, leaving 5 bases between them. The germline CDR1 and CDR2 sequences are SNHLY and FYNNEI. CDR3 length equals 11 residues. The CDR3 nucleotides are TGTGCCAGCAGTGAAGCTTCATTTCAGTACTTC. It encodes CASSEASFQYF.